The 18 T cell receptor beta chains below were found in one sample sequenced in a study of cytomegalovirus exposure and HLA in healthy donors. PCR used 60 Vbeta primers and 13 Jbeta primers. Sequenced by immunoSEQ multiplex PCR; TCRdb stores in-frame clones only, minus some. The data show 150,000 to 180,000 clones, roughly 79% seen once. The sample comprised PBMCs. The source is a man in his late teens or twenties in good health and CMV-seronegative.

On this clone itself: A junction end diverges from the germline sequence, so it may reflect a read error. This sample includes further DNA sequences coding for the same CDR3. V and J are TRBV27 and TRBJ1-1; the match to TRBD1 covers 10 bases. Germline CDR1 reads MNHEY; CDR2 reads SMNVEV (reference sequence). CDR3 length equals 17 residues. The CDR3: CASSLFGTGALNTEAFF. CDR3 sequence (DNA): TGCGCCAGCAGTTTATTTGGGACAGGGGCCCTCAACACTGAAGCTTTCTTT.

The chain joins TRBV5-4 to TRBJ2-3, with 8 positions matching TRBD1. The CDR3 totals 16 residues. Germline assignment: CDR1 SGHNT and CDR2 YYREEE (reference sequence). V lost 4 bases and J lost 0; bases outside the gene matches: 7. The CDR3 is CASSPPRTGSTDTQYF. The CDR3 bases are TGTGCCAGCAGCCCCCCTCGGACAGGGAGCACAGATACGCAGTATTTT.

The chain is built from TRBV4-1 and TRBJ1-1; 7 nucleotides align to TRBD1. The J segment lost 1 base and the V segment lost 4 bases, leaving 3 bases of the junction unmatched. The length of the CDR3 is 14 residues. The germline V gene encodes CDR1 MGHRA and CDR2 YSYEKL. The CDR3, as DNA: TGCGCCAGCAGCCCCCGGACAGGGAACACTGAAGCTTTCTTT. This encodes CASSPRTGNTEAFF.

The chain links TRBV4-3 to TRBJ2-4, with 9 bases lining up with TRBD2. V shed 1 base, J shed 6 bases, and the junction held 10 bases outside the gene matches. Germline V gene sequence: CDR1 LGHNA, CDR2 YSLEER. The CDR3 is made up of 17 amino acids. CDR3 loop: CASSQGLAAAGGNIQYF. The CDR3 coding sequence is TGCGCCAGCAGCCAAGGACTAGCGGCTGCCGGAGGAAACATTCAGTACTTC.

This clone has only one observation. This rearrangement joins TRBV10-3 to TRBJ2-1, with 15 bases aligning to TRBD2. V was pared by 4 bases and J by 5 bases, with 3 bases of the junction left unmatched. Germline CDR1 and CDR2: ENHRY and SYGVKD. The length of the CDR3 is 16 residues. The CDR3 DNA reads as TGTGCCATCAGTGCTCGGACTAGCGGGGGGGACAATGAGCAGTTCTTC. Protein product: CAISARTSGGDNEQFF.

The J gene is TRBJ2-7, the V gene TRBV5-1; possibly TRBD1 for D (5 bases). The germline V gene has CDR1 SGHRS and CDR2 YFSETQ. V dropped 6 bases and J dropped 0 bases, with 16 bases sitting between them. The CDR3 sequence is 15 residues long. For the CDR3, the DNA is TGCGCCAGCACCCGGGCCCAGGGAAACTCCTACGAGCAGTACTTC. This codes for CASTRAQGNSYEQYF.

The chain couples TRBV6-1 to TRBJ2-1, with a possible D match to TRBD2 (5 bases). From germline, CDR1 is MNHNS and CDR2 SASEGT. The CDR3 has 11 amino acids. Trimming pared 6 bases from V and 10 bases from J, leaving 10 bases between. CDR3 in DNA: TGTGCCAGCAGGGACTCACCCGAGCAGTTCTTC. It encodes CASRDSPEQFF.

This clone was detected once. V gene TRBV2 combines with J gene TRBJ2-7; TRBD1 matches at 8 bases. After removal of 2 bases from V and 3 bases from J, the junction contained 6 bases not matched to a gene. The germline gives CDR1 SNHLY, CDR2 FYNNEI. CDR3 length: 15 amino acids. The CDR3 sequence: CASSEQGALLYEQYF. CDR3 DNA sequence: TGTGCCAGCAGTGAACAGGGGGCTCTTCTCTACGAGCAGTACTTC. The whole variable domain, filled in from reference TRBV2 and TRBJ2-7, reads EPEVTQTPSHQVTQMGQEVILRCVPISNHLYFYWYRQILGQKVEFLVSFYNNEISEKSEIFDDQFSVERPDGSNFTLKIRSTKLEDSAMYFCASSEQGALLYEQYFGPGTRLTVT.

J is TRBJ1-6 and V is TRBV7-2, with 7 bases aligning to TRBD1. V lost 5 bases and J lost 0; bases outside the gene matches: 13. Germline CDR1 SGHTA, CDR2 FQGNSA. This CDR3 contains 19 residues. The CDR3 region is CASSLQGQLYSSYNSPLHF. CDR3 nucleotides: TGTGCCAGCAGCCTACAGGGACAGCTTTATAGCTCCTATAATTCACCCCTCCACTTT.

The genes are TRBV5-1 and TRBJ1-6, with 9 bases lining up with TRBD1. CDR1 and CDR2 from the germline V gene are SGHRS and YFSETQ. The CDR3 spans 22 residues. The V gene end was trimmed by 4 bases and the J gene end by 10 bases; junction bases not matched to a gene: 30. The DNA of the CDR3 is TGCGCCAGCAGCCCCAATACAACCCGGGACAGGGAAAGTGGGATCTTCGGGTCACCCCTCCACTTT. Protein product: CASSPNTTRDRESGIFGSPLHF.

J is TRBJ2-4 and V is TRBV4-2, with TRBD1 matching 8 bases. Unmatched junction bases numbered 4, after V lost 2 bases and J lost 1 base. This CDR3 is built from 16 residues. Per germline, CDR1 LGHNA and CDR2 YNFKEQ. CDR3 protein: CASSQPDRAAKNIQYF. CDR3 sequence (DNA): TGTGCCAGCAGCCAACCGGACAGGGCGGCCAAAAACATTCAGTACTTC.

This clone is a singleton in its sample. The chain links TRBV15 to TRBJ1-5; 10 bases agree with TRBD1. Losses at the gene ends were 8 bases for V and 3 bases for J; bases not matched to a gene: 7. The CDR3 totals 15 residues. The germline CDR1 and CDR2 sequences are LNHNV and YYDKDF (reference sequence). CDR3 in DNA: TGTGCCACCGGGGGACAGGGGACTTACAATCAGCCCCAGCATTTT. The encoded protein is CATGGQGTYNQPQHF.

Comments on this clone: The junction departs from germline at one end; a sequencing error may be responsible. The chain uses TRBV2 and TRBJ2-4, with D tentatively TRBD2 (5 bases). The V gene's germline CDR1 is SNHLY and CDR2 FYNNEI. This CDR3 has 14 residues. The CDR3: CASRQTEAKNSQYF. The CDR3 DNA is TGTGCCAGCAGGCAAACGGAGGCCAAAAACAGTCAGTACTTC. The full variable domain, its missing parts supplied by reference TRBV2 and TRBJ2-4, is EPEVTQTPSHQVTQMGQEVILRCVPISNHLYFYWYRQILGQKVEFLVSFYNNEISEKSEIFDDQFSVERPDGSNFTLKIRSTKLEDSAMYFCASRQTEAKNSQYFGAGTRLSVL.

The J gene is TRBJ2-5, the V gene TRBV13; TRBD2 aligns across 7 bases. With 5 bases clipped from V and 3 bases from J, the junction kept 3 bases outside the gene matches. The CDR3 covers 13 residues. CDR1 and CDR2 (germline): PRHDT, FYEKMQ (reference sequence). CDR3 protein: CASSPLAEETQYF. The DNA of the CDR3 is TGTGCCAGCAGCCCTCTAGCGGAAGAGACCCAGTACTTC.

The genes are TRBV5-1 and TRBJ1-3, with TRBD1 matching over 8 bases. V trimming: 4 bases; J trimming: 1 base; junction bases outside the gene matches: 10. The CDR3 covers 17 residues. Germline V gives CDR1 SGHRS, CDR2 YFSETQ. In DNA form, the CDR3 reads TGCGCCAGCAGCCAGGCAGGGGGCCTTTCGTCTGGAAACACCATATATTTT. This codes for CASSQAGGLSSGNTIYF.

V and J are TRBV27 and TRBJ2-5; no clear D gene. Per the germline V gene, CDR1 is MNHEY and CDR2 is SMNVEV (reference sequence). V lost 6 bases, J lost 0 bases, and 8 bases lay in between. This CDR3 has 13 amino acids. The CDR3 spells CASRPTDQETQYF. In DNA, the CDR3 is TGTGCCAGCAGACCTACAGACCAAGAGACCCAGTACTTC.

A note on this clone: The junction departs from the called germline gene at one end, perhaps through a read error. The V and J genes are TRBV11-2 and TRBJ2-4, with D possibly TRBD1 on 6 matching bases. This CDR3 has 17 amino acids. Germline V gives CDR1 SGHAT, CDR2 FQNNGV. CDR3 DNA sequence: TGTGCCAGCAGCTTCCGGATCCTGACAGGAACAAAAAACAGTCAGTACTTC. It translates to CASSFRILTGTKNSQYF.

This clone was seen only a few times. This rearrangement joins TRBV4-3 to TRBJ2-3; TRBD2 aligns across 7 bases. V gave up 0 bases and J gave up 1 base; unmatched junction bases: 4. In germline, CDR1 is LGHNA, CDR2 YSLEER. The CDR3 is 16 residues long. This CDR3 reads CASSQDVAGGTDTQYF. In DNA form, the CDR3 reads TGCGCCAGCAGCCAAGATGTAGCGGGCGGCACAGATACGCAGTATTTT.